This T cell receptor beta chain was identified during a study of CD8 T cells in Susac syndrome. Study outcomes and limitations: The relatively small number of individuals in the TCR sequencing and HLA analysis was acknowledged by the study.

With random hexamers, reverse transcription was performed on about 0.5 to 1 ug of RNA. The CDR3 of TCR beta was amplified by immunoSEQ multiplex PCR across 54 Vbeta and 13 Jbeta. A single record per CDR3 protein comes from TCRdb applying MiXCR to the immunoSEQ multiplex PCR reads. The data hold about 300,000 distinct CDR3 sequences, with about 88% observed a single time. TCR beta was sequenced from blood CD8+ and CD4+ T cells. Isolation of CD8+ and CD4+ T cells was performed negatively, whereas enrichment of TEMRA cells was done by FACS. In this sample, this clonotype turned up once. Its antigen remains unknown. Sequencing was performed on CD8+ T cells from PBMCs. This TCR came from a human donor with multiple sclerosis.

The CDR3 DNA reads TGTGCCAGCAGCTTAACCGCGTTAGCAGTCTACCAAGAGACCCAGTACTTC. Its translation is CASSLTALAVYQETQYF. This chain connects TRBV13 to TRBJ2-5; D is unresolved. The ends were cut back, 2 bases at V and 0 bases at J, with 16 bases in the middle. CDR1 and CDR2 from the germline V gene are PRHDT and FYEKMQ (reference sequence). The CDR3 consists of 17 residues.